What follows are 26 T cell receptor beta chains derived from one specimen sequenced in a study of cytotoxic CD8 clonotypes in ibrutinib-treated CLL. Clones were sequenced by immunoSEQ multiplex PCR, and TCRdb holds only the in-frame ones, with some missing. This sample has 160,000 or so clones, with 84% found just once. This specimen consisted of PBMCs, obtained after 24 months of ibrutinib treatment. The receptors originated from a human donor with chronic lymphocytic leukemia.

The chain links TRBV6-5 to TRBJ1-4; tentative D call: TRBD1 (6 bases). The CDR3 extends over 15 amino acids. V lost 7 bases and J lost 7, with 19 bases in between. Germline lookup yields CDR1 MNHEY and CDR2 SVGAGI. The CDR3 here is CASTLHRGGSEKLFF. CDR3 sequence (DNA): TGTGCCAGCACTTTACACCGAGGGGGAAGTGAAAAACTGTTTTTT.

The chain employs TRBV18 and TRBJ2-7, with 7 nucleotides matching TRBD2. V lost 6 bases and J lost 4; bases outside the gene matches: 15. This CDR3 contains 16 residues. Per germline, CDR1 KGHSH and CDR2 LQKENI. The CDR3 DNA follows: TGTGCCAGCTCGTCCGGGGGGAGCGGATGGGCTTACGAGCAGTACTTC. Amino acid sequence: CASSSGGSGWAYEQYF.

This clone turned up a few times. V is TRBV7-9 and J is TRBJ1-1; 7 nucleotides line up with TRBD1. Germline CDR1 reads SEHNR; CDR2 reads FQNEAQ (reference sequence). Trimming cost V 5 bases and J 1 base; bases outside gene matches: 7. The CDR3 spans 15 residues. In DNA, the CDR3 is TGTGCCAGCAGCGTTGGGGACAGCGGGAACACTGAAGCTTTCTTT. It specifies CASSVGDSGNTEAFF. Variable domain in full (rest from reference TRBV7-9 and TRBJ1-1): DTGVSQNPRHKITKRGQNVTFRCDPISEHNRLYWYRQTLGQGPEFLTYFQNEAQLEKSRLLSDRFSAERPKGSFSTLEIQRTEQGDSAMYLCASSVGDSGNTEAFFGQGTRLTVV.

The V and J genes are TRBV5-1 and TRBJ1-2; D perhaps matches TRBD1 (5 bases). Germline V lookup: CDR1 SGHRS, CDR2 YFSETQ. V was pared by 4 bases and J by 8 bases, with 15 bases between. This CDR3 contains 13 residues. The CDR3 sequence: CASSTGPTEGYTF. The CDR3 bases are TGCGCCAGCAGCACGGGACCCACGGAGGGCTACACCTTC.

The CDR3 sequence: CASRGTSENPYEQYF. The DNA of the CDR3 is TGTGCCAGCAGGGGGACTAGCGAAAATCCCTACGAGCAGTACTTC. The chain has TRBV6-6 and TRBJ2-7; 10 bases fit TRBD2. The germline CDR1 and CDR2 sequences are MNHNY and SVGAGI (reference sequence). The J segment lost 2 bases and the V segment lost 6 bases, leaving 7 bases of the junction unmatched. This CDR3 has 15 residues.

In this sample, this clone turned up once. This rearrangement joins TRBV11-1 to TRBJ1-2; D possibly corresponds to TRBD1 (6 bases). The CDR3 loop spans 15 amino acids. V was cut by 5 bases and J by 0 bases, with 13 bases left in between. Per the germline V gene, CDR1 is SGHAT and CDR2 is FQDESV (reference sequence). CDR3 bases: TGTGCCAGCAGCCTTACGAGGGGGGCTAACTATGGCTACACCTTC. Its protein product is CASSLTRGANYGYTF.

This clone was observed once. A junction boundary mismatches the germline segment, possibly from a read error. V usage is TRBV19 and J usage is TRBJ1-5; no firm D call. The CDR3 contains 16 residues. Looked up from germline, CDR1 is LNHDA and CDR2 is SQIVND (reference sequence). The CDR3 is CAGSHGRRRANQPQHF. In DNA form, the CDR3 reads TGTGCCGGTAGTCACGGACGGCGTAGGGCCAATCAGCCCCAGCATTTT.

DNA of the CDR3: TGCAGCGTTGGGGGGACCCGCAATCAGCCCCAGCATTTT. Its protein is CSVGGTRNQPQHF. V usage is TRBV29-1 and J usage is TRBJ1-5, with D possibly TRBD1 on 5 matching bases. CDR1 and CDR2 from the germline V gene are SQVTM and ANQGSEA. V gave up 4 bases and J gave up 2 bases, with 9 bases separating them. The CDR3 covers 13 residues.

This chain links TRBV7-2 with TRBJ2-1, with 14 bases matching TRBD2. Losses at the gene ends were 5 bases for V and 9 bases for J; bases not matched to a gene: 6. The CDR3 loop spans 15 amino acids. Germline CDR1 is SGHTA and CDR2 is FQGNSA. CDR3 DNA: TGTGCCAGCAGCCTGGGACTAGCGGGAGCGGGTGAGCAGTTCTTC. It yields the protein CASSLGLAGAGEQFF.

The rearrangement joins TRBV19 to TRBJ2-2; D possibly matches TRBD1 or TRBD2 (5 bases each). Trimming removed 6 bases at V and 2 bases at J, with 10 bases between. CDR3 length: 14 amino acids. CDR1 and CDR2 (germline): LNHDA, SQIVND (reference sequence). This CDR3 reads CASRRGFNTGELFF. CDR3 DNA: TGTGCCAGTAGGAGGGGCTTCAACACCGGGGAGCTGTTTTTT.

V gene TRBV9 combines with J gene TRBJ2-1; TRBD2 matches at 10 bases. The CDR3 runs to 14 residues. V trimming: 5 bases; J trimming: 4 bases; junction bases outside the gene matches: 3. CDR1 is SGDLS, CDR2 YYNGEE, per germline. The CDR3 bases are TGTGCCAGCAGTGGACTAGCGGATTACAATGAGCAGTTCTTC. Its translation: CASSGLADYNEQFF.

This clone has only a few counts. The V call is TRBV6-5, the J call TRBJ2-3; 11 bases fit TRBD2. Trimming cost V 0 bases and J 6 bases; bases outside gene matches: 5. This CDR3 spans 16 amino acids. The germline V gene encodes CDR1 MNHEY and CDR2 SVGAGI. As DNA, the CDR3 is TGTGCCAGCAGTTACTCAGCTAGCGGGGGGCGGGATACGCAGTATTTT. Protein product: CASSYSASGGRDTQYF.

This clone is a singleton in its sample. The chain recombines TRBV5-5 with TRBJ1-2; D is unresolved. Germline V gene data show CDR1 as SGHKS and CDR2 as YYEKEE (reference sequence). V was cut by 1 base and J by 3 bases, with 16 bases left in between. The CDR3 sequence is 16 residues long. Written as DNA, the CDR3 is TGTGCCAGCAGCTTGACCGCCAGGACCCGGGACTATGGCTACACCTTC. As protein: CASSLTARTRDYGYTF.

The gene calls are TRBV5-1 and TRBJ1-1; the D gene is possibly TRBD1 (6 bases). This CDR3 has 18 amino acids. V lost 4 bases, J lost 3 bases, and 25 bases lay in between. CDR1 and CDR2 (germline): SGHRS, YFSETQ. The CDR3 DNA is TGCGCCAGCAGCCTGCTCGGCGTCGTTCAGGGGAGGGACACTGAAGCTTTCTTT. Translating it yields CASSLLGVVQGRDTEAFF. Drawing the rest from reference TRBV5-1 and TRBJ1-1, the complete variable domain is KAGVTQTPRYLIKTRGQQVTLSCSPISGHRSVSWYQQTPGQGLQFLFEYFSETQRNKGNFPGRFSGRQFSNSRSEMNVSTLELGDSALYLCASSLLGVVQGRDTEAFFGQGTRLTVV.

V is TRBV29-1 and J is TRBJ1-1, with TRBD1 as a possible D gene (5 bases). Germline V CDR1 and CDR2: SQVTM, ANQGSEA. Trimming pared 4 bases from V and 7 bases from J, leaving 13 bases between. The CDR3 covers 12 residues. The CDR3 region is CSVAGRGLEAFF. CDR3 nucleotide sequence: TGCAGCGTTGCGGGTAGGGGCCTTGAAGCTTTCTTT.

This clone was recorded once. This CDR3 reads CASSQDYGVAPYEQYF. The CDR3 DNA is TGTGCCAGCAGCCAAGATTATGGAGTTGCCCCTTACGAGCAGTACTTC. The chain combines TRBV14 with TRBJ2-7; D is undetermined. The germline V gene encodes CDR1 SGHDN and CDR2 FVKESK. CDR3 length equals 16 residues. The ends were cut back, 0 bases at V and 4 bases at J, with 16 bases in the middle.

The chain couples TRBV5-1 to TRBJ2-7, with a tentative D call TRBD2 (5 bases). The CDR3 extends over 15 amino acids. The ends were cut back, 5 bases at V and 6 bases at J, with 21 bases in the middle. Germline V gives CDR1 SGHRS, CDR2 YFSETQ. The CDR3 DNA follows: TGCGCCAGCAGTATCCAAGGCGGGCTTGGCGGCGAGCAGTACTTC. It translates to CASSIQGGLGGEQYF.

The genes are TRBV11-3 and TRBJ2-1; D assignment may be TRBD1 or TRBD2 (6 bases each). The CDR3 loop spans 14 amino acids. Germline V gives CDR1 SGHNT, CDR2 YENEEA. Trimming took 5 bases from V and 1 from J, leaving 9 bases between them. The CDR3 region has the DNA TGTGCCAGCAGCCAAGGGGGGTCCTACAATGAGCAGTTCTTC. This codes for CASSQGGSYNEQFF.

This chain uses TRBV18 with TRBJ2-2; 7 nucleotides match TRBD1. The CDR3 has 16 residues. V lost 1 base, J lost 4 bases, and 6 bases stayed unmatched. Looked up from germline, CDR1 is KGHSH and CDR2 is LQKENI. This chain's CDR3 is CASSPLRGRGTGELFF. The CDR3 nucleotides are TGTGCCAGCTCACCACTGAGGGGGCGAGGCACCGGGGAGCTGTTTTTT. Together with reference TRBV18 and TRBJ2-2, the CDR3 gives the full variable domain: NAGVMQNPRHLVRRRGQEARLRCSPMKGHSHVYWYRQLPEEGLKFMVYLQKENIIDESGMPKERFSAEFPKEGPSILRIQQVVRGDSAAYFCASSPLRGRGTGELFFGEGSRLTVL.

This clone is medium-sized. The chain joins TRBV10-2 to TRBJ2-7; 9 nucleotides line up with TRBD1. The CDR3 is 15 residues long. V was pared by 0 bases and J by 5 bases, with 5 bases of the junction left unmatched. CDR1 and CDR2 (germline): WSHSY, SAAADI. DNA of the CDR3: TGCGCCAGCAGTGAGTCGCACAGGGGGCGCGACGAGCAGTACTTC. Translated, it gives CASSESHRGRDEQYF.

The V and J genes are TRBV5-4 and TRBJ1-2; the D is unclear. V dropped 4 bases and J dropped 2 bases, with 18 bases sitting between them. Germline CDR1 SGHNT, CDR2 YYREEE (reference sequence). CDR3 length equals 16 residues. Here the CDR3 DNA reads TGTGCCAGCAGCCTACGGCGGAACGCGTTAAACTATGGCTACACCTTC. This encodes CASSLRRNALNYGYTF.

This clone was seen a few times. V and J are TRBV18 and TRBJ1-1; D unresolved. Germline V gene lookup returns CDR1 KGHSH and CDR2 LQKENI. This CDR3 is built from 14 residues. Trimming took 3 bases from V and 3 from J, leaving 11 bases between them. The CDR3 nucleotides read TGTGCCAGCTCACCGGACGCGCGGGACACTGAAGCTTTCTTT. Its protein is CASSPDARDTEAFF. The variable domain in full, with the rest retrieved from reference TRBV18 and TRBJ1-1, is NAGVMQNPRHLVRRRGQEARLRCSPMKGHSHVYWYRQLPEEGLKFMVYLQKENIIDESGMPKERFSAEFPKEGPSILRIQQVVRGDSAAYFCASSPDARDTEAFFGQGTRLTVV.

The gene calls are TRBV6-4 and TRBJ2-1; 9 bases match TRBD1. In germline, CDR1 is MRHNA, CDR2 SNTAGT. With V trimmed by 6 bases and J by 7 bases, 4 bases remained unmatched. This CDR3 comprises 13 residues. The CDR3 coding sequence is TGTGCCAGCAGCGCGACAGGGGGAAATGAGCAGTTCTTC. It translates to CASSATGGNEQFF.

The rearrangement links TRBV2 to TRBJ1-2; perhaps TRBD1 as D (6 bases). This CDR3 contains 15 residues. Germline values: CDR1 SNHLY, CDR2 FYNNEI. The ends were cut back, 3 bases at V and 1 base at J, with 12 bases in the middle. CDR3 region: CASSDSTGHNYGYTF. CDR3 in DNA: TGTGCCAGCAGTGATTCTACAGGGCATAACTATGGCTACACCTTC.

J is TRBJ1-2 and V is TRBV18; D is unresolved. CDR1 and CDR2 (germline): KGHSH, LQKENI. Trimming pared 8 bases from V and 0 bases from J, leaving 19 bases between. The CDR3 covers 16 residues. The CDR3 DNA reads TGTGCCAGCACCCCAGGAGGAAAGGGAGCTAACTATGGCTACACCTTC. Translated: CASTPGGKGANYGYTF.

The chain links TRBV27 to TRBJ2-3; the D call may be TRBD1 or TRBD2 (5 bases each). The CDR3 length is 16 residues. Germline V gene data show CDR1 as MNHEY and CDR2 as SMNVEV (reference sequence). V was clipped by 5 bases and J by 1 base, with 16 bases between them. The CDR3 DNA sequence: TGTGCCAGCAGTCCTGTGGGGGTCGGCGGCACAGATACGCAGTATTTT. Its translation is CASSPVGVGGTDTQYF.